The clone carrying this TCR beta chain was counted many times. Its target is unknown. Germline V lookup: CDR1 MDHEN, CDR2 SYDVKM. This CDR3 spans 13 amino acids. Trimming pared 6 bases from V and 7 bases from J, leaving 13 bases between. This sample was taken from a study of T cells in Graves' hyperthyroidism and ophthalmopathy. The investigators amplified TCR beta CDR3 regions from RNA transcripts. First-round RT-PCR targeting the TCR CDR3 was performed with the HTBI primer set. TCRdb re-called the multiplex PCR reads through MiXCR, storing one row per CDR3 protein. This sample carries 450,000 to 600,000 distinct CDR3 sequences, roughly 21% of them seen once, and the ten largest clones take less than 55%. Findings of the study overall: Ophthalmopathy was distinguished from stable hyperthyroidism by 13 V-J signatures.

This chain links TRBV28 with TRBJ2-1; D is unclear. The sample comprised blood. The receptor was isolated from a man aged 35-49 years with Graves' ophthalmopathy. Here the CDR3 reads CASSPTVGNEQFF. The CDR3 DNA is TGTGCCAGCAGCCCTACGGTCGGGAATGAGCAGTTCTTC.